This T cell receptor beta chain was recorded in a study of blood T cell repertoires in COVID-19. Study in general: Material from acute and convalescent COVID-19 was sourced from the United States, Italy and Spain.

This study enrolled people aged roughly 18 to 100 from under 25 US geographic areas. Participants reported their clinical history, and cohort assignment relied on those reports. Among Cohort 3 donors, those recovered had two negative PCRs, clearance, or symptom resolution. The repertoire was sequenced with immunoSEQ multiplex PCR; TCRdb's copy has only in-frame clones and lacks some. Altogether some 170,000 clones are present, 80% to 90% being singletons, with the ten largest covering 12% to 15%. The CDR3 extends over 16 amino acids. CDR1 and CDR2 (germline): PRHDT, FYEKMQ (reference sequence). V lost 5 bases and J lost 0, with 14 bases in between.

The sequenced sample was PBMCs or T cells enriched from blood (not recorded which). This chain links TRBV13 with TRBJ2-1; D is unresolved. The receptor was derived from a man aged 50-59 years who had recovered from COVID-19. CDR3 sequence reads: CASSPPQRSSYNEQFF. The CDR3 nucleotides are TGTGCCAGCAGCCCACCACAGAGAAGCTCCTACAATGAGCAGTTCTTC. The full variable domain, completed using reference TRBV13 and TRBJ2-1, is AAGVIQSPRHLIKEKRETATLKCYPIPRHDTVYWYQQGPGQDPQFLISFYEKMQSDKGSIPDRFSAQQFSDYHSELNMSSLELGDSALYFCASSPPQRSSYNEQFFGPGTRLTVL.